This T cell receptor beta chain originates from a study of beta chain features in type 1 diabetes. The study's findings and limits: Fewer junction insertions and more nucleotide deletions appeared in type 1 diabetes patients. Among patients with Type 1 diabetes, TCRB CDR3s were moderately but significantly shorter in every one of the four CD4+ subsets.

Of the isolated RNA, all was reverse transcribed, and so the sequenced material was expressed TCRB transcripts. The data were produced by immunoSEQ multiplex PCR, yet TCRdb's version contains in-frame clones alone and is incomplete. The data contain 65,000 to 85,000 clones, roughly half of them singletons. Notes on this clone: Its specificity is not known.

Cells sorted by CD45RO/CCR7/CD25/CD127/CD95/CD27 comprised CD4+ naive, central memory, regulatory and stem cell-like memory cells. Sequencing was carried out using central memory CD4+ T cells from blood. The sequence was collected from a man between 25 and 39 years old with type 1 diabetes.

The CDR3 region is CASSPWDRGLYEQYF. CDR3 DNA: TGTGCCAGCTCACCTTGGGACAGGGGGCTCTACGAGCAGTACTTC. The chain employs TRBV18 and TRBJ2-7; 12 positions match TRBD1. Germline V gives CDR1 KGHSH, CDR2 LQKENI. With 3 bases clipped from V and 3 bases from J, the junction kept 3 bases outside the gene matches. This CDR3 region has 15 residues.